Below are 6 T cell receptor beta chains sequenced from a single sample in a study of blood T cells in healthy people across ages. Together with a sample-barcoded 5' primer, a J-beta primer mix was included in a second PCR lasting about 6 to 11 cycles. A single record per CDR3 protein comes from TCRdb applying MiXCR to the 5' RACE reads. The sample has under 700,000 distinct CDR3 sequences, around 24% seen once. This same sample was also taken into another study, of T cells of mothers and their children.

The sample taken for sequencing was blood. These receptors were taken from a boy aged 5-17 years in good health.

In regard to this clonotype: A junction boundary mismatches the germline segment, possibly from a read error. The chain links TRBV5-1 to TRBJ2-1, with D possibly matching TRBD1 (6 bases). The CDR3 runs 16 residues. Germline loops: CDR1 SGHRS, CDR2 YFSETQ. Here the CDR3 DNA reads TGTGCCGGCAGCTTGGCACAGGGTCACTCCTACAATGAGCAGTTCTTC. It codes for CAGSLAQGHSYNEQFF.

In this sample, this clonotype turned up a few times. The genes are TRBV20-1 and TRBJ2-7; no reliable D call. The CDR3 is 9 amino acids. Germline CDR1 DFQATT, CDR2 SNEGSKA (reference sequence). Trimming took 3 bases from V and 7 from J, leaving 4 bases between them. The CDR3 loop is CSASGEQYF. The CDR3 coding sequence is TGCAGTGCTAGCGGGGAGCAGTACTTC.

The CDR3 loop reads CASSLAGENYEQYF. The CDR3 nucleotides are TGCGCCAGCAGCCTAGCGGGAGAGAACTACGAGCAGTACTTC. The chain combines TRBV4-1 with TRBJ2-7; TRBD2 matches at 9 bases. The germline V gene encodes CDR1 MGHRA and CDR2 YSYEKL. After removal of 4 bases from V and 3 bases from J, the junction contained 4 bases not matched to a gene. This CDR3 is 14 amino acids long.

The CDR3 sequence: CAISESDSVRTDTQYF. The CDR3 DNA sequence: TGTGCCATCAGTGAGAGTGATAGCGTCCGCACAGATACGCAGTATTTT. This chain uses TRBV10-3 with TRBJ2-3, with a tentative D call TRBD2 (5 bases). V dropped 2 bases and J dropped 1 base, with 13 bases sitting between them. The CDR3 length is 16 residues. Germline CDR1 is ENHRY and CDR2 is SYGVKD.

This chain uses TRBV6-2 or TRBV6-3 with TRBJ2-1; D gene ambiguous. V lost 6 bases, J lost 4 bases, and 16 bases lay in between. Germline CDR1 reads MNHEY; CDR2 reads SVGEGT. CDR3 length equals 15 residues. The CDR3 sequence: CASSQTYSGYNEQFF. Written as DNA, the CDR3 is TGTGCCAGCAGCCAGACATATAGTGGATACAATGAGCAGTTCTTC.

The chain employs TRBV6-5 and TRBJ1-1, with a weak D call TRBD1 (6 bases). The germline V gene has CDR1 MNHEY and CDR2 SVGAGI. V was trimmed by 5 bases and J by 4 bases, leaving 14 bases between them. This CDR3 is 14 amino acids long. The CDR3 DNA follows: TGTGCCAGCAGTGACAACAGGGATATCACTGAAGCTTTCTTT. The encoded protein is CASSDNRDITEAFF.